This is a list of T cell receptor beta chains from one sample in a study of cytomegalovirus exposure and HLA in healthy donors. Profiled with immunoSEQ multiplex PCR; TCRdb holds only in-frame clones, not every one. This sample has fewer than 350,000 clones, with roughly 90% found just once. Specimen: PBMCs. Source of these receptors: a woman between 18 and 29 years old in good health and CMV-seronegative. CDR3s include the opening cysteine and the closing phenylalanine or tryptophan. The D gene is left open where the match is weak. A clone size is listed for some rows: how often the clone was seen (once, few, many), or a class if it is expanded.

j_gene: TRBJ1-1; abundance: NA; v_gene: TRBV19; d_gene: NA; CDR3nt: TGTGCCAGTAGTATAGCCGACAGGTCTGAAGCTTTCTTT; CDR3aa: CASSIADRSEAFF
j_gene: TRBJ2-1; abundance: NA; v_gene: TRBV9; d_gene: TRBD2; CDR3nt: TGTGCCAGCAGCCCCCACCCGGGACTAGCGGGAGGGGATGAGCAGTTCTTC; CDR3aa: CASSPHPGLAGGDEQFF
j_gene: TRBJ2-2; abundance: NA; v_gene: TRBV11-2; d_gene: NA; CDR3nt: TGTGCCAGCAGCTTCGGGGTTGGAGGGGAGCTGTTTTTT; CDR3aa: CASSFGVGGELFF
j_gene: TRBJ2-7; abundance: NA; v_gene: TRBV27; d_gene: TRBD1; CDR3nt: TGTGCCAGCAGTGTGTACGGGACAGACCTTAATGAGCAGTACTTC; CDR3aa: CASSVYGTDLNEQYF
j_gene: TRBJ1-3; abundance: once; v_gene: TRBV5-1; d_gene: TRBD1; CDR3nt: TGCGCCAGCAGCTTAGGGGACAGCCAACTTGCGAGCTCTGGAAACACCATATATTTT; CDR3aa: CASSLGDSQLASSGNTIYF
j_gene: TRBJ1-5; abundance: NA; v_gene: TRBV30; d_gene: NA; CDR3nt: TGTGCCTGGAGTTTCTTCCGGGACCAGGGGCGAGGTATTGAGAGCAATCAGCCCCAGCATTTT; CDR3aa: CAWSFFRDQGRGIESNQPQHF
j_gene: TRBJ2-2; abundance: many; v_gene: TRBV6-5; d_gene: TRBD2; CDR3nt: TGTGCCAGCAGCCTCGGGGGGACCGGGGAGCTGTTTTTT; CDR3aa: CASSLGGTGELFF
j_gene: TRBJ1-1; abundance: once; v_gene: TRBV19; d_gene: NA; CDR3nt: TGTGCCAGTAGCCCCAAGCAGGGTATTGGAGCTTTCTTT; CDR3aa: CASSPKQGIGAFF
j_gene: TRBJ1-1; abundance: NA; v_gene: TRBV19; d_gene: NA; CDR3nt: TGTGCCAGTAGTGTCAGAGGCGCTGAAGCTTTCTTT; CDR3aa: CASSVRGAEAFF
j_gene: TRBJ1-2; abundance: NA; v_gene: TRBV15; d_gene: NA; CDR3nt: TGTGCCACCAGCAGAGATCAAGGACAGTGGGAGTATGGCTACACCTTC; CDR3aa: CATSRDQGQWEYGYTF
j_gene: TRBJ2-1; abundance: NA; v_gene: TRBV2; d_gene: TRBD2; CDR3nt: TGTGCCAGCAGCCTTTTGACTAGCGGGAGGCCCGAGGATGAGCAGTTCTTC; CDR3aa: CASSLLTSGRPEDEQFF
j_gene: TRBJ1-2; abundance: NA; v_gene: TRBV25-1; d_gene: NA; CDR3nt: TGTGCCAGCAGTACGAGGGGGAACTATGGCTACACCTTC; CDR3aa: CASSTRGNYGYTF
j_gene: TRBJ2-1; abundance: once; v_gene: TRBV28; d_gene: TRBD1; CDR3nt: TGTGCCAGCAGAGGGACAGGGTTATCCTACAATGAGCAGTTCTTC; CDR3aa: CASRGTGLSYNEQFF
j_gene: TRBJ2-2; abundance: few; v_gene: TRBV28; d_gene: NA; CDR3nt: TGTGCCAGTACAGTAACCGGGGAGCTGTTTTTT; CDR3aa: CASTVTGELFF
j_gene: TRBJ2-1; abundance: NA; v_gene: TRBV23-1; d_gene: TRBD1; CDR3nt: TGCGCCAGCACCCTGGGACAGGGGATGTTTAATGAGCAGTTCTTC; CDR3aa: CASTLGQGMFNEQFF
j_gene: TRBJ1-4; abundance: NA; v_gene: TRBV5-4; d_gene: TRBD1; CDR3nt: TGTGCCAGCAGCGCGGACAGGGGAAATGAAAAACTGTTTTTT; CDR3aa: CASSADRGNEKLFF